What follows describes a single T cell receptor beta chain. Its antigen is still unknown. Just one base apart from a much larger clone, this may be a read error. This entry belongs to a study of breast tumors, draining lymph nodes, adjacent tissues. Whole-study findings and limits: Compared with basal-like, luminal-like tumors shared significantly more repertoire with nontumor tissue. Most tumor T cells seemingly derive from lymph node, then expand in tumor. Data only fit, rather than demonstrated, lymph node origin of most tumor T cells.

The CDR3 loop spans 13 amino acids. From germline, CDR1 is SEHNR and CDR2 FQNEAQ (reference sequence). One entry per CDR3 protein results from TCRdb running MiXCR on the multiplex PCR reads. The sample gives just under 65,000 distinct CDR3 sequences, approximately 54% of which show up once; around a fifth is in the top ten. Sequencing was done on a sample of breast tumor tissue. The TCR originated in a female donor with breast cancer. Some clones in this sample may be carry-over from other donors' samples. The V gene is TRBV7-9, the J gene TRBJ1-1; no reliable D call. CDR3 coding DNA: TGTGCCAGCCGCTTGAGGAAGGACACTGAAGCTTTCTTT. Its translation is CASRLRKDTEAFF.